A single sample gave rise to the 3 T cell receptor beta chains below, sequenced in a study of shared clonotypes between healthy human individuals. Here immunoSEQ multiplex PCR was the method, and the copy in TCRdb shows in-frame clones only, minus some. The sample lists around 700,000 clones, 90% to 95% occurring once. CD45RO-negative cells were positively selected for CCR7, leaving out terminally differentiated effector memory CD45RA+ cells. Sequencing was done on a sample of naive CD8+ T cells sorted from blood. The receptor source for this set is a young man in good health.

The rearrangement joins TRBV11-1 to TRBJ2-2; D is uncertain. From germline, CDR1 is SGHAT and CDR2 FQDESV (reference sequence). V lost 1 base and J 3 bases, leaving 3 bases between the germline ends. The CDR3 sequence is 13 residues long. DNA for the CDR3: TGTGCCAGCAGCTTAGAGGACACCGGGGAGCTGTTTTTT. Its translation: CASSLEDTGELFF.

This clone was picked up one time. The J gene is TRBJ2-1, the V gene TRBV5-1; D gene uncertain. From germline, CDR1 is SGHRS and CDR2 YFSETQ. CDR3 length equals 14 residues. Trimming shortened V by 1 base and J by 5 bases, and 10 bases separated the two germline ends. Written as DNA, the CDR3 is TGCGCCAGCAGCTTGATTGCTGACAACAATGAGCAGTTCTTC. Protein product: CASSLIADNNEQFF.

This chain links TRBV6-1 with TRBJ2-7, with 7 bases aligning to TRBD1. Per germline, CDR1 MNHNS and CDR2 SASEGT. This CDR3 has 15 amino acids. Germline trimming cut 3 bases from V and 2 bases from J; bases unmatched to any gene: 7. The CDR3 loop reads CASSDGEQGTYEQYF. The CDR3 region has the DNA TGTGCCAGCAGTGACGGGGAACAGGGGACCTACGAGCAGTACTTC.